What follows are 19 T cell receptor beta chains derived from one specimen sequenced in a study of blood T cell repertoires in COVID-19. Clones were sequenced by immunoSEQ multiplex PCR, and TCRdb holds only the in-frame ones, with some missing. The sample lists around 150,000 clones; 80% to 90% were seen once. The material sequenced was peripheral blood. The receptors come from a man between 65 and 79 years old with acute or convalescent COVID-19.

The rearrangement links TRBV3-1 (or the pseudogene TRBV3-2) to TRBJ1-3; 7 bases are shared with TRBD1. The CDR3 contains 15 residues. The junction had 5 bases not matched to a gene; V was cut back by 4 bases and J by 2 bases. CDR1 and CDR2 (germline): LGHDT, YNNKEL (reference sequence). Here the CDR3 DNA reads TGTGCCAGCAGCCTTACAGGGGAACCTGGAAACACCATATATTTT. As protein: CASSLTGEPGNTIYF.

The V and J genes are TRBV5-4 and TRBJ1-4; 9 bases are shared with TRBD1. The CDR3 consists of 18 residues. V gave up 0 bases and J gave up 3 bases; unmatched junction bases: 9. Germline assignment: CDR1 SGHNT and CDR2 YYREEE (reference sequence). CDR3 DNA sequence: TGTGCCAGCAGCTTGGCCGGGACAGGGAGGATGGCTAATGAAAAACTGTTTTTT. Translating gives CASSLAGTGRMANEKLFF.

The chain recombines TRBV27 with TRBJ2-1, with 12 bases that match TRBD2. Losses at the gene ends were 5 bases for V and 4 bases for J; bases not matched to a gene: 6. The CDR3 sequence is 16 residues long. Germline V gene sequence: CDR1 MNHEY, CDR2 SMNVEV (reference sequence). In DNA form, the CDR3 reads TGTGCCAGCAGTCTTCGACTAGCGGGAGCGTACAATGAGCAGTTCTTC. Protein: CASSLRLAGAYNEQFF.

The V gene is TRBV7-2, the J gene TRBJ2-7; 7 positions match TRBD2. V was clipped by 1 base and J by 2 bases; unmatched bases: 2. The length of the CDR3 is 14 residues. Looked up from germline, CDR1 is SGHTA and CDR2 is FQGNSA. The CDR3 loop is CASSLGGGTYEQYF. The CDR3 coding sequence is TGTGCCAGCAGCTTAGGGGGAGGGACCTACGAGCAGTACTTC. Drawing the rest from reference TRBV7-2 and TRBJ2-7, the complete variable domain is GAGVSQSPSNKVTEKGKDVELRCDPISGHTALYWYRQSLGQGLEFLIYFQGNSAPDKSGLPSDRFSAERTGGSVSTLTIQRTQQEDSAVYLCASSLGGGTYEQYFGPGTRLTVT.

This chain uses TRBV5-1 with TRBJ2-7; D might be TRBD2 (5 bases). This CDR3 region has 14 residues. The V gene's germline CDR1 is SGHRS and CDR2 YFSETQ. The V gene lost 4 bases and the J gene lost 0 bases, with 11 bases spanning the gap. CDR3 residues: CASSAAGSSYEQYF. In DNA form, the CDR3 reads TGCGCCAGCAGCGCGGCGGGCAGCTCCTACGAGCAGTACTTC. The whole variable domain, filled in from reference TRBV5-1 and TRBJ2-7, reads KAGVTQTPRYLIKTRGQQVTLSCSPISGHRSVSWYQQTPGQGLQFLFEYFSETQRNKGNFPGRFSGRQFSNSRSEMNVSTLELGDSALYLCASSAAGSSYEQYFGPGTRLTVT.

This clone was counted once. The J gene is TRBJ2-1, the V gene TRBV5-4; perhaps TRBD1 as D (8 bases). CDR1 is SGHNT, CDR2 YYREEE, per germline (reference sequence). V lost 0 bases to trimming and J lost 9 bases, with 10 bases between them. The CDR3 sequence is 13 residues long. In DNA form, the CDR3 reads TGTGCCAGCAGCTTGGACAGGGGGGGTGAGCAGTTCTTC. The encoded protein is CASSLDRGGEQFF.

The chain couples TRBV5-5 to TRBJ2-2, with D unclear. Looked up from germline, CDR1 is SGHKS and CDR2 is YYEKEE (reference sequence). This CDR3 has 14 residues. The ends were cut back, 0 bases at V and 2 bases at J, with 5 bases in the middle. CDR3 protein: CASSLAVNTGELFF. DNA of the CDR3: TGTGCCAGCAGCTTGGCAGTAAACACCGGGGAGCTGTTTTTT.

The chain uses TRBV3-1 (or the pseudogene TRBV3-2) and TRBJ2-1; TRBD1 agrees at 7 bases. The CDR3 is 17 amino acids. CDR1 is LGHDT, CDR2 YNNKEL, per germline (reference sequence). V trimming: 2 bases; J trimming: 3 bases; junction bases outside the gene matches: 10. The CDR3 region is CASSQTGNRGIYNEQFF. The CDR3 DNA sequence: TGTGCCAGCAGCCAAACTGGGAACAGGGGCATCTACAATGAGCAGTTCTTC.

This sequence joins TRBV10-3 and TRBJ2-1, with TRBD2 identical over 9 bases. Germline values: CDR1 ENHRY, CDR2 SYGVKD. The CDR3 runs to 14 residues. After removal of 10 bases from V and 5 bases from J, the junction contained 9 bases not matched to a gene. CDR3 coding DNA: TGTGCCACCTCGGCTAGCGGGATGAACAATGAGCAGTTCTTC. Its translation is CATSASGMNNEQFF.

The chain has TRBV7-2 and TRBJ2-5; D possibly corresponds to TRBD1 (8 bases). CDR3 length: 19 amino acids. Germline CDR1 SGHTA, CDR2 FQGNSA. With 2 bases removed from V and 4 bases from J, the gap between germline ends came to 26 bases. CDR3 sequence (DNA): TGTGCCAGCAGCTTAAGAAGGGGCCTAACAGGGGGGGTATTAGAGACCCAGTACTTC. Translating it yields CASSLRRGLTGGVLETQYF.

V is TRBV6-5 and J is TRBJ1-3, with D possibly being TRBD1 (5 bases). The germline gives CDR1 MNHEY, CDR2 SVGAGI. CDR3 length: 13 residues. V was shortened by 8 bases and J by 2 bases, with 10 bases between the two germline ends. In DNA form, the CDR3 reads TGTGCCAGCGTAACAGGAGCTGGAAACACCATATATTTT. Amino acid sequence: CASVTGAGNTIYF.

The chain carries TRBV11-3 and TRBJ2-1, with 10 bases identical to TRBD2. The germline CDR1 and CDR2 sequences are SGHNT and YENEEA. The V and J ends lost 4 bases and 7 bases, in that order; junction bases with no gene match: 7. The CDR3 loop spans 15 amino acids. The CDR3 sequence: CASSSKGLARNEQFF. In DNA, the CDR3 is TGTGCCAGCAGCTCAAAGGGACTAGCGAGGAATGAGCAGTTCTTC.

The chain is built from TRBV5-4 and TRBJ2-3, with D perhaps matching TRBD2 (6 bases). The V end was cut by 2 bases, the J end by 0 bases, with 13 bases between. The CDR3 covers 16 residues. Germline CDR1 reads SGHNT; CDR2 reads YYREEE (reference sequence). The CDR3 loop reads CASSFGSGASTDTQYF. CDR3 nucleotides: TGTGCCAGCAGCTTTGGTAGCGGAGCTAGCACAGATACGCAGTATTTT.

CDR3 sequence: CASSRAGPIYEQYF. DNA for the CDR3: TGTGCCAGCAGCCGAGCGGGACCTATCTACGAGCAGTACTTC. The chain employs TRBV3-1 (or the pseudogene TRBV3-2) and TRBJ2-7; 7 bases fit TRBD2. J gave up 3 bases and V 4 bases, and 6 bases lay outside the gene matches. CDR3 length: 14 residues. From germline, CDR1 is LGHDT and CDR2 YNNKEL (reference sequence).

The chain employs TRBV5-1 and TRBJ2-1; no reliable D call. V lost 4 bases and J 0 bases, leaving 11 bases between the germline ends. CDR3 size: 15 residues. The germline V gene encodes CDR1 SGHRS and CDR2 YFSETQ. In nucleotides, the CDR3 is TGCGCCAGCAGCGCATCGTGGAGCTCCTACAATGAGCAGTTCTTC. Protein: CASSASWSSYNEQFF.

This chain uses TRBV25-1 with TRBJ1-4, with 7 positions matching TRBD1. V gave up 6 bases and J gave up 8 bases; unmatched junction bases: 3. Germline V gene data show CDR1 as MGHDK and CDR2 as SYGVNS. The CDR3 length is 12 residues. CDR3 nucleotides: TGTGCCAGCAGACAGGGGAGGGAAAAACTGTTTTTT. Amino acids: CASRQGREKLFF. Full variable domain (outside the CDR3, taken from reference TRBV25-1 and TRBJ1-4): EADIYQTPRYLVIGTGKKITLECSQTMGHDKMYWYQQDPGMELHLIHYSYGVNSTEKGDLSSESTVSRIRTEHFPLTLESARPSHTSQYLCASRQGREKLFFGSGTQLSVL.

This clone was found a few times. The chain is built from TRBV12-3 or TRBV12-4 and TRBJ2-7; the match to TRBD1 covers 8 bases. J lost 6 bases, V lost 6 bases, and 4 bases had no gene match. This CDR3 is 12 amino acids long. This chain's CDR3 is CASSLDRVEQYF. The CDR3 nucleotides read TGTGCCAGCAGCCTGGACAGGGTCGAGCAGTACTTC.

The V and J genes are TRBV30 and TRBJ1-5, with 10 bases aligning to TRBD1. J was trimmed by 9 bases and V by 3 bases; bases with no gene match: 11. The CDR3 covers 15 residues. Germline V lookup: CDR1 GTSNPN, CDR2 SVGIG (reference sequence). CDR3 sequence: CAWSEGTGEFWPQHF. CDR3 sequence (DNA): TGTGCCTGGAGCGAGGGGACAGGGGAATTTTGGCCCCAGCATTTT.

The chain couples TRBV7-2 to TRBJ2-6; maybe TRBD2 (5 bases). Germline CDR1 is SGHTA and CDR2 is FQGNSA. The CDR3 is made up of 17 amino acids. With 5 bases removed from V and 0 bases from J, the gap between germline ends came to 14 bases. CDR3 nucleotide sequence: TGTGCCAGCAGCGCAGAACTAGTAAGCTCTGGGGCCAACGTCCTGACTTTC. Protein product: CASSAELVSSGANVLTF. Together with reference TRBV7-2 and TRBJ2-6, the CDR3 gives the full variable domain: GAGVSQSPSNKVTEKGKDVELRCDPISGHTALYWYRQSLGQGLEFLIYFQGNSAPDKSGLPSDRFSAERTGGSVSTLTIQRTQQEDSAVYLCASSAELVSSGANVLTFGAGSRLTVL.